A single sample gave rise to the 16 T cell receptor beta chains below, sequenced in a study of OX40 agonist ivuxolimab in advanced cancers. Sequencing was performed with immunoSEQ multiplex PCR; in TCRdb, only in-frame clones are kept and a portion is missing. The sample carries 40,000 to 45,000 clones, roughly 86% recorded once. Sequenced here: CD4+ or CD8+ T cells sorted from blood, sampled in a trial of the OX40 agonist ivuxolimab. These receptors were obtained from an adult with an advanced solid tumor such as melanoma, head and neck, liver or kidney cancer.

The V and J genes are TRBV29-1 and TRBJ2-5; D gene unclear. The V end lost 2 bases, the J end lost 0 bases, and 4 bases lay between the germline ends. The CDR3 contains 12 residues. CDR1 and CDR2 (germline): SQVTM, ANQGSEA. CDR3 nucleotides: TGCAGCGTTGAACAGGACCAAGAGACCCAGTACTTC. As protein: CSVEQDQETQYF. The variable domain in full, completed from reference TRBV29-1 and TRBJ2-5, reads SAVISQKPSRDICQRGTSLTIQCQVDSQVTMMFWYRQQPGQSLTLIATANQGSEATYESGFVIDKFPISRPNLTFSTLTVSNMSPEDSSIYLCSVEQDQETQYFGPGTRLLVL.

The rearrangement uses TRBV9 and TRBJ2-2; unclear D gene. The germline CDR1 and CDR2 sequences are SGDLS and YYNGEE. CDR3 length: 12 residues. The ends were cut back, 3 bases at V and 4 bases at J, with 4 bases in the middle. CDR3 in DNA: TGTGCCAGCAGCGAGGGCACCGGGGAGCTGTTTTTT. It specifies CASSEGTGELFF.

The J gene is TRBJ2-5, the V gene TRBV19; 8 nucleotides line up with TRBD1. After removal of 3 bases from V and 3 bases from J, the junction contained 3 bases not matched to a gene. The CDR3 extends over 14 amino acids. Per the germline V gene, CDR1 is LNHDA and CDR2 is SQIVND (reference sequence). In DNA, the CDR3 is TGTGCCAGTAGTATCTGGGGACAGGAAGAGACCCAGTACTTC. Translation: CASSIWGQEETQYF.

This chain uses TRBV7-3 with TRBJ2-7; 11 nucleotides match TRBD2. With V trimmed by 4 bases and J by 7 bases, 9 bases remained unmatched. Germline loops: CDR1 SGHTA, CDR2 FQGTGA. The CDR3 sequence is 15 residues long. CDR3 nucleotides: TGTGCCAGCAGCTCCCCTCTAGCGGGGGGTCGAGAGCAGTACTTC. This codes for CASSSPLAGGREQYF.

This chain links TRBV2 with TRBJ2-2; D is unclear. Per germline, CDR1 SNHLY and CDR2 FYNNEI. The CDR3 consists of 12 residues. V was cut by 4 bases and J by 4 bases, with 4 bases left in between. CDR3 sequence (DNA): TGTGCCAGCAGTGTATTCACCGGGGAGCTGTTTTTT. Translated, it gives CASSVFTGELFF.

The chain combines TRBV19 with TRBJ2-5, with a weak D call TRBD1 (6 bases). In germline, CDR1 is LNHDA, CDR2 SQIVND (reference sequence). V was pared by 6 bases and J by 7 bases, with 18 bases between. CDR3 length: 14 amino acids. DNA for the CDR3: TGTGCCAGTAGACCCGGACAGCCAGAGACGACCCAGTACTTC. It is translated as CASRPGQPETTQYF.

The chain has TRBV6-1 and TRBJ1-2, with D possibly being TRBD1 (5 bases). Germline V gives CDR1 MNHNS, CDR2 SASEGT. Trimming removed 1 base at V and 4 bases at J, with 16 bases between. The CDR3 is made up of 16 amino acids. The CDR3 DNA follows: TGTGCCAGCAGTGAAGAATGGGACCCGACCGCCTATGGCTACACCTTC. The encoded protein is CASSEEWDPTAYGYTF.

This sequence joins TRBV4-1 and TRBJ1-4, with unresolved D. The CDR3 runs 14 residues. Germline values: CDR1 MGHRA, CDR2 YSYEKL. Trimming removed 1 base at V and 4 bases at J, with 7 bases between. The chain's CDR3 is CASSQGRFNEKLFF. CDR3 sequence (DNA): TGCGCCAGCAGCCAAGGACGGTTTAATGAAAAACTGTTTTTT.

CDR3 nucleotide sequence: TGTGCCAGCAAACCCCCCCCCAGGGGCGATACGCAGTATTTT. As protein: CASKPPPRGDTQYF. This sequence joins TRBV6-1 and TRBJ2-3, with a possible D match to TRBD1 (6 bases). From germline, CDR1 is MNHNS and CDR2 SASEGT. V was shortened by 7 bases and J by 6 bases, with 17 bases between the two germline ends. This CDR3 has 14 residues.

The chain has TRBV4-1 and TRBJ2-7; no firm D call. This CDR3 comprises 10 residues. Germline V gene lookup returns CDR1 MGHRA and CDR2 YSYEKL. With 3 bases removed from V and 3 bases from J, the gap between germline ends came to 0 bases. In DNA, the CDR3 is TGCGCCAGCAGCCACTACGAGCAGTACTTC. Its translation is CASSHYEQYF.

V and J are TRBV11-3 and TRBJ2-3; 9 bases are a match to TRBD1. The CDR3 is 16 amino acids. The ends lost 5 bases at V and 2 bases at J; junction bases unmatched: 8. Looked up from germline, CDR1 is SGHNT and CDR2 is YENEEA. The CDR3 spells CASSPGDRAFTDTQYF. The CDR3 DNA reads TGTGCCAGCAGCCCTGGGGACAGGGCGTTCACAGATACGCAGTATTTT.

V usage is TRBV7-9 and J usage is TRBJ2-3; tentatively, D is TRBD1 or TRBD2 (6 bases each). Trimming stripped 5 bases from V and 0 bases from J, with 15 bases between. The CDR3 has 16 residues. Germline V gene lookup returns CDR1 SEHNR and CDR2 FQNEAQ (reference sequence). CDR3 nucleotides: TGTGCCAGCAGCCCAAGGGGGGAATGGAGCACAGATACGCAGTATTTT. Protein: CASSPRGEWSTDTQYF.

This sequence joins TRBV6-1 and TRBJ2-7; D call uncertain. The CDR3 is 14 amino acids. Germline values: CDR1 MNHNS, CDR2 SASEGT. V shed 2 bases and J shed 3 bases, with 11 bases lying between them. CDR3 residues: CASSEFAVYYEQYV. CDR3 DNA: TGTGCCAGCAGTGAATTTGCGGTTTACTACGAGCAGTACGTC.

V is TRBV5-1 and J is TRBJ1-6; the D gene is possibly TRBD1 (5 bases). Trimming left V 8 bases short and J 5 bases short, with 14 bases between. Germline V gives CDR1 SGHRS, CDR2 YFSETQ. CDR3 length equals 14 residues. CDR3 sequence (DNA): TGCGCCAGTAACTCGGGGGGTCATAATTCACCCCTCCACTTT. It translates to CASNSGGHNSPLHF. The full variable domain, rest sourced from reference TRBV5-1 and TRBJ1-6, is KAGVTQTPRYLIKTRGQQVTLSCSPISGHRSVSWYQQTPGQGLQFLFEYFSETQRNKGNFPGRFSGRQFSNSRSEMNVSTLELGDSALYLCASNSGGHNSPLHFGNGTRLTVT.

This chain connects TRBV7-6 to TRBJ2-5, with 7 bases matching TRBD1. Germline V gene data show CDR1 as SGHVS and CDR2 as FNYEAQ. With 4 bases clipped from V and 1 base from J, the junction kept 6 bases outside the gene matches. The CDR3 has 15 residues. The CDR3, as DNA: TGTGCCAGCAGCTCGTTACAGGGGTTCCAAGAGACCCAGTACTTC. It is translated as CASSSLQGFQETQYF.

This clone was seen a few times. This rearrangement joins TRBV9 to TRBJ2-7; 7 bases line up with TRBD2. The trim removed 0 bases at V and 7 bases at J, leaving 4 bases unmatched. The length of the CDR3 is 13 residues. Germline V lookup: CDR1 SGDLS, CDR2 YYNGEE. DNA for the CDR3: TGTGCCAGCAGCGTAGGAGGGCGGGGGGAGCAGTACTTC. It codes for CASSVGGRGEQYF.